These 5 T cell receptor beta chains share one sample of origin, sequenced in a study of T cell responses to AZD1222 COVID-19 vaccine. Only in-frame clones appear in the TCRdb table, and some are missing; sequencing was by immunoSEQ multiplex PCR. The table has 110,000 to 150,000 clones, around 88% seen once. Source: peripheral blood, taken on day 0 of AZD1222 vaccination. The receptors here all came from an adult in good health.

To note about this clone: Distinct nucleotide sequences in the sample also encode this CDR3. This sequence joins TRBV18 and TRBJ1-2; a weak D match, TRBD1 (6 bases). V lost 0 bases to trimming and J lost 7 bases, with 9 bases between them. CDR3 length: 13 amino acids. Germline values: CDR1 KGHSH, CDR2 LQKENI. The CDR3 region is CASSPPAGVGYTF. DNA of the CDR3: TGTGCCAGCTCACCACCGGCAGGGGTTGGCTACACCTTC.

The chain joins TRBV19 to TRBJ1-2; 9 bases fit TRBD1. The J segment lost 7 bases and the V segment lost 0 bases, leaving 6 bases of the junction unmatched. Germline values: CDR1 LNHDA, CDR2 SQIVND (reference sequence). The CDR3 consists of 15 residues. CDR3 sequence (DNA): TGTGCCAGTAGTATAGATGGGACAGGGCTGGCTGGCTACACCTTC. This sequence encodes CASSIDGTGLAGYTF.

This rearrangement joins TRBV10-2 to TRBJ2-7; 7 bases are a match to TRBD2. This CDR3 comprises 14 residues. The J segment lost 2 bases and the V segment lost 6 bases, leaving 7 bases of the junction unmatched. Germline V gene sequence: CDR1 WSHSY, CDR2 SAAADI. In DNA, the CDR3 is TGCGCCAGCAGGCGGGAGTTGCTGGCCTACGAGCAGTACTTC. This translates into CASRRELLAYEQYF.

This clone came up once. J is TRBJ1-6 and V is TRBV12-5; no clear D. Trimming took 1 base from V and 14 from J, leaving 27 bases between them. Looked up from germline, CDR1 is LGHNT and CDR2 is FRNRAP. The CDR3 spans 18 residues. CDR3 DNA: TGTGCTAGTGGTTTGGGTCGGCAGGCAATAATTCCCTCTGGAGCCCTCCACTTT. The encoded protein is CASGLGRQAIIPSGALHF.

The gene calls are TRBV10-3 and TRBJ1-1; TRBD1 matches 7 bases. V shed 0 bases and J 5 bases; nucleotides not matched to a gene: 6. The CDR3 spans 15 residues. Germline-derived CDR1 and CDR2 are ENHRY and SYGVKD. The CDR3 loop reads CAISESPTGQTEAFF. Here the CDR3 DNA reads TGTGCCATCAGTGAGTCGCCGACAGGGCAAACTGAAGCTTTCTTT.